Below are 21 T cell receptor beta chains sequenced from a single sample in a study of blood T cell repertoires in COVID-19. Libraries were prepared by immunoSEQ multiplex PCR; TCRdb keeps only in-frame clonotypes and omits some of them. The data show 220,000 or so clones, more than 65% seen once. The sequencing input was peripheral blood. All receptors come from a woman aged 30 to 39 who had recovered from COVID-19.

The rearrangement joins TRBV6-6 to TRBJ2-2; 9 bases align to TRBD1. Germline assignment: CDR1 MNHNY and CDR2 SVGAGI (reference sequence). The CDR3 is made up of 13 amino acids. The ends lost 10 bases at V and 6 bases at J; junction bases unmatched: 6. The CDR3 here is CATRTGEAGELFF. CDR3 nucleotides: TGTGCCACCCGGACAGGGGAGGCCGGGGAGCTGTTTTTT.

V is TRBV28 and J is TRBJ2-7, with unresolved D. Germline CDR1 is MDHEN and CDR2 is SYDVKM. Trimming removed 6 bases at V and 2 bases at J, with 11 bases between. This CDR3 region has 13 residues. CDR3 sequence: CASRTSPTYEQYF. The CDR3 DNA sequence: TGTGCCAGCAGGACATCCCCGACCTACGAGCAGTACTTC.

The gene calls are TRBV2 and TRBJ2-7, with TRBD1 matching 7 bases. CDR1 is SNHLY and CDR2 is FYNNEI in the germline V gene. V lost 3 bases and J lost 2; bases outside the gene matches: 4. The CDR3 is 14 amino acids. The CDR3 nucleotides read TGTGCCAGCAGTGAGACAGGGACCCCCTACGAGCAGTACTTC. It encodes CASSETGTPYEQYF. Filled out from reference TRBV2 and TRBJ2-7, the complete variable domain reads EPEVTQTPSHQVTQMGQEVILRCVPISNHLYFYWYRQILGQKVEFLVSFYNNEISEKSEIFDDQFSVERPDGSNFTLKIRSTKLEDSAMYFCASSETGTPYEQYFGPGTRLTVT.

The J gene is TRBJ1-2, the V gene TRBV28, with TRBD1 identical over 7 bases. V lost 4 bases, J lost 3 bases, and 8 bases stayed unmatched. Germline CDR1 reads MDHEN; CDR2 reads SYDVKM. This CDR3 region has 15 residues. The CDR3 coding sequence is TGTGCCAGCAGTTCAGAAGGGGGGACAGACTATGGCTACACCTTC. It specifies CASSSEGGTDYGYTF.

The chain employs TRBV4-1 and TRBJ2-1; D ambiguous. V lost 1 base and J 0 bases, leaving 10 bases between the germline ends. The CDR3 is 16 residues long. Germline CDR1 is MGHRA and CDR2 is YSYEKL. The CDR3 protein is CASSQGLPSSYNEQFF. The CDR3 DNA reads TGCGCCAGCAGCCAAGGACTTCCGAGCTCCTACAATGAGCAGTTCTTC.

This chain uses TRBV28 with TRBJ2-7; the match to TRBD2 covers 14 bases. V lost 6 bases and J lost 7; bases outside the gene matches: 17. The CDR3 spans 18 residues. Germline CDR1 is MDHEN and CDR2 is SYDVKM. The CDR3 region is CASSPHRTSGRPLGEQYF. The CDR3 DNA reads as TGTGCCAGCAGCCCTCATCGGACTAGCGGGAGGCCCCTCGGTGAGCAGTACTTC. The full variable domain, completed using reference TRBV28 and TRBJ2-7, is DVKVTQSSRYLVKRTGEKVFLECVQDMDHENMFWYRQDPGLGLRLIYFSYDVKMKEKGDIPEGYSVSREKKERFSLILESASTNQTSMYLCASSPHRTSGRPLGEQYFGPGTRLTVT.

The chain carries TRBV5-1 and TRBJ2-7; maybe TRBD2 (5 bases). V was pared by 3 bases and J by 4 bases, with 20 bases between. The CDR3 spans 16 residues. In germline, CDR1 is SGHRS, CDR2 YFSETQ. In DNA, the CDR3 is TGCGCCAGCAGCTGGAAGGGAGTTGTGGGTGGATACGAGCAGTACTTC. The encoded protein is CASSWKGVVGGYEQYF. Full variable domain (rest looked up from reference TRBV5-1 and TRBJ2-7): KAGVTQTPRYLIKTRGQQVTLSCSPISGHRSVSWYQQTPGQGLQFLFEYFSETQRNKGNFPGRFSGRQFSNSRSEMNVSTLELGDSALYLCASSWKGVVGGYEQYFGPGTRLTVT.

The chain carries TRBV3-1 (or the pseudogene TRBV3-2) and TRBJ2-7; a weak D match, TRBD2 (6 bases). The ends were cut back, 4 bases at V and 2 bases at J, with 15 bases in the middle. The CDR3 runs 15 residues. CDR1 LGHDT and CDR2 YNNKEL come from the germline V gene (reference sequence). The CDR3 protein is CASSPEVAVTYEQYF. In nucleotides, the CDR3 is TGTGCCAGCAGCCCCGAAGTAGCGGTCACCTACGAGCAGTACTTC.

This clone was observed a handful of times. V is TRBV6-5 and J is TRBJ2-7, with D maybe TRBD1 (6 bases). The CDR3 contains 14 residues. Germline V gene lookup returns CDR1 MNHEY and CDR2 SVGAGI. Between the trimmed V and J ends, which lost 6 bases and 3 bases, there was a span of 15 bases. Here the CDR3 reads CASRGQGPVYEQYF. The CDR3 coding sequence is TGTGCCAGCAGGGGACAAGGGCCCGTCTACGAGCAGTACTTC.

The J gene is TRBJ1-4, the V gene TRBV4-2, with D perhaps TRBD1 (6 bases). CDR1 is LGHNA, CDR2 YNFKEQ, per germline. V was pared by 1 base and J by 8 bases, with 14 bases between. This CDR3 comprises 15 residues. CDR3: CASSQVGQGTEKLFF. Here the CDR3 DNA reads TGTGCCAGCAGCCAAGTAGGGCAGGGGACGGAAAAACTGTTTTTT.

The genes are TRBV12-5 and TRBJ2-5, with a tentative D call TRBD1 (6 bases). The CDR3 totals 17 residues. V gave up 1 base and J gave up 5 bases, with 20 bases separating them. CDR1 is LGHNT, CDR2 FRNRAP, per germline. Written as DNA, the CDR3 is TGTGCTAGTGGTTTGGACCCGAGATGGTGGGGGCGGGAGACCCAGTACTTC. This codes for CASGLDPRWWGRETQYF.

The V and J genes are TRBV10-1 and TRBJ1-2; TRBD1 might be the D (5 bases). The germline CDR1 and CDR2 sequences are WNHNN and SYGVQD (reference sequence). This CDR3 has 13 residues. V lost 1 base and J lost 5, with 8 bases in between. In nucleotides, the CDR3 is TGCGCCAGCAGTGAGTGGGCAGGGTATGGCTACACCTTC. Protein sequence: CASSEWAGYGYTF.

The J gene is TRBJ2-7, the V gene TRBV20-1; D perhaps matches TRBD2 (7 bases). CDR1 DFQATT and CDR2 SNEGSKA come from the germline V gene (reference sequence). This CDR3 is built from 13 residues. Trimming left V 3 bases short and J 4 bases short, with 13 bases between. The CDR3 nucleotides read TGCAGTGCTAGTGGAGGGGGAGGGTACGAGCAGTACTTC. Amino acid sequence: CSASGGGGYEQYF.

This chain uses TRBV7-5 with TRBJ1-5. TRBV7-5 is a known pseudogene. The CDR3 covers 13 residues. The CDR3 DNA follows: TGTGCCAGAAGCTTTGAGGGAAGTCAGCCCCAGCATTTT. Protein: CARSFEGSQPQHF.

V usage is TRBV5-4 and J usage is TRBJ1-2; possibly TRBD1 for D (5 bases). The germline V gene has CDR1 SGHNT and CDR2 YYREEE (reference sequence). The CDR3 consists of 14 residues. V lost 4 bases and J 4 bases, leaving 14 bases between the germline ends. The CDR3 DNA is TGTGCCAGCAGCCGCCGGGGGAATTTCTATGGCTACACCTTC. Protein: CASSRRGNFYGYTF. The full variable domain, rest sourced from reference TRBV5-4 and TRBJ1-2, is ETGVTQSPTHLIKTRGQQVTLRCSSQSGHNTVSWYQQALGQGPQFIFQYYREEENGRGNFPPRFSGLQFPNYSSELNVNALELDDSALYLCASSRRGNFYGYTFGSGTRLTVV.

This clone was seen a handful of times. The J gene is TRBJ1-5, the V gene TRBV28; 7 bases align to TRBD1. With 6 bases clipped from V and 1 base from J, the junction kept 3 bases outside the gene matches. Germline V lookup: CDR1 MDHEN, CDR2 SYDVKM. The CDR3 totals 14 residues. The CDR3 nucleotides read TGTGCCAGCAGGGAGGGGGCAAGCAATCAGCCCCAGCATTTT. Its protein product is CASREGASNQPQHF.

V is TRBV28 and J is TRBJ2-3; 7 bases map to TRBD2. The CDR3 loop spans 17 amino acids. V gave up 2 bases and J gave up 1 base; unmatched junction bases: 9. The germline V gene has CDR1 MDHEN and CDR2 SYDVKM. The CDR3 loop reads CASSLGRDYPRTDTQYF. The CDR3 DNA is TGTGCCAGCAGTTTAGGAAGGGACTACCCCCGCACAGATACGCAGTATTTT.

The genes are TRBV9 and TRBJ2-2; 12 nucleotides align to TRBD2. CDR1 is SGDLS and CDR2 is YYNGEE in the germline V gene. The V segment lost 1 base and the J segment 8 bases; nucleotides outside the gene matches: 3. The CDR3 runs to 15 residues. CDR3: CASSVQTSGSGELFF. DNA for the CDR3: TGTGCCAGCAGCGTACAGACTAGCGGGAGTGGGGAGCTGTTTTTT.

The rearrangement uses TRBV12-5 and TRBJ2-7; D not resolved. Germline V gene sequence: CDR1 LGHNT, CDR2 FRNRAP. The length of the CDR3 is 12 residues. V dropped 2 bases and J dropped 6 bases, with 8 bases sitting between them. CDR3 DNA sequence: TGTGCTAGTGGTTTGCTAAGGAGCGAGCAGTACTTC. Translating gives CASGLLRSEQYF.

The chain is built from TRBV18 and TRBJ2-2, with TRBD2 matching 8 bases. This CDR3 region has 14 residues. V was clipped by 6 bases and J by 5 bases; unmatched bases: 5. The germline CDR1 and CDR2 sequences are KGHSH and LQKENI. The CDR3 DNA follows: TGTGCCAGCTCGCCTGGACTAGCAACCGGGGAGCTGTTTTTT. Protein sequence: CASSPGLATGELFF.

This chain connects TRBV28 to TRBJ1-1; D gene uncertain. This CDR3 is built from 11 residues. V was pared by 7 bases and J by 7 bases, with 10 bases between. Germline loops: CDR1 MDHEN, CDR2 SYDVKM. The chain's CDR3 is CASTREGEAFF. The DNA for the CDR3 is TGTGCCAGCACTAGGGAGGGTGAAGCTTTCTTT.